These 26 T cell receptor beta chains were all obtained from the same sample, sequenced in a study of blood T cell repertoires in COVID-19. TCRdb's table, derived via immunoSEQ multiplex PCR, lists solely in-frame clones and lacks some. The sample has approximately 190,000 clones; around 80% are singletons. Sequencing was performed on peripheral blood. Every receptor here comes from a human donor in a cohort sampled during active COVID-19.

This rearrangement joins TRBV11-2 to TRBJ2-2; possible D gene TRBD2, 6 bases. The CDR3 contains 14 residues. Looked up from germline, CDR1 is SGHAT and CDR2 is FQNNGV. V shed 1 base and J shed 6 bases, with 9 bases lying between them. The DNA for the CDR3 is TGTGCCAGCAGCTTAGGGACTACCGCCGGGGAGCTGTTTTTT. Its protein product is CASSLGTTAGELFF.

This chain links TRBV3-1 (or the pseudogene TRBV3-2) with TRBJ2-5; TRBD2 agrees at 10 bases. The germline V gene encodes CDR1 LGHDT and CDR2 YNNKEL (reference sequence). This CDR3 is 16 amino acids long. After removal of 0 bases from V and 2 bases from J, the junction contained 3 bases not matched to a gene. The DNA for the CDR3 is TGTGCCAGCAGCCAAGATTTGACTAGCGGGCAAGAGACCCAGTACTTC. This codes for CASSQDLTSGQETQYF.

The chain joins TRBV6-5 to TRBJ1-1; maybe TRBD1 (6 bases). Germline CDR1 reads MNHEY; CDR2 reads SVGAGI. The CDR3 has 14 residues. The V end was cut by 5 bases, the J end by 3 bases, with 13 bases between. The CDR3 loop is CASSPPYRDTEAFF. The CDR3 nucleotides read TGTGCCAGCAGTCCTCCTTACAGGGACACTGAAGCTTTCTTT.

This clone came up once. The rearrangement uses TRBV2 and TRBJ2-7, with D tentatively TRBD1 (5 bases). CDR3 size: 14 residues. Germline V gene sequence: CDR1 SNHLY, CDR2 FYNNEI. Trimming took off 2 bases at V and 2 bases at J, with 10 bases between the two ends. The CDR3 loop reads CASSELTTAYEQYF. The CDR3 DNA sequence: TGTGCCAGCAGTGAATTGACGACAGCCTACGAGCAGTACTTC.

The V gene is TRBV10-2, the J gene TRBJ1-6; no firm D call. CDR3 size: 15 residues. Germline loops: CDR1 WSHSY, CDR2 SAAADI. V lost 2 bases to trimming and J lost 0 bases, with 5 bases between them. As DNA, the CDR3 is TGCGCCAGCAGTGAGGTCCGCTCCTATAATTCACCCCTCCACTTT. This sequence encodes CASSEVRSYNSPLHF.

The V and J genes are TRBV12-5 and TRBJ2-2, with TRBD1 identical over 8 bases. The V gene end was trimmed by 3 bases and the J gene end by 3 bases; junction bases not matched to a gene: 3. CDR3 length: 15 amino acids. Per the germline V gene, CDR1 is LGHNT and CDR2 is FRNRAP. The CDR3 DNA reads TGTGCTAGTGGTTTTGGGACAGGCGACACCGGGGAGCTGTTTTTT. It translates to CASGFGTGDTGELFF.

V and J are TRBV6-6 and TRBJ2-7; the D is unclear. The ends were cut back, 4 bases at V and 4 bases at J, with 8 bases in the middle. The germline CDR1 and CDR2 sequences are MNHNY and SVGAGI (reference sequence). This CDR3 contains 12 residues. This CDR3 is CASSSGRYEQYV. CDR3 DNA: TGTGCCAGCAGTTCCGGTCGTTACGAGCAGTACGTC.

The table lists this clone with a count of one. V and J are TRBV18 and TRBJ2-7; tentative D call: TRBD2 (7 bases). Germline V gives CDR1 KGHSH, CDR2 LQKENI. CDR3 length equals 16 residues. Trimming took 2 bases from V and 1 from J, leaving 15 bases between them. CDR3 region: CASSPSGGTGSYEQYF. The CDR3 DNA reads TGTGCCAGCTCACCATCGGGAGGCACAGGGTCCTACGAGCAGTACTTC.

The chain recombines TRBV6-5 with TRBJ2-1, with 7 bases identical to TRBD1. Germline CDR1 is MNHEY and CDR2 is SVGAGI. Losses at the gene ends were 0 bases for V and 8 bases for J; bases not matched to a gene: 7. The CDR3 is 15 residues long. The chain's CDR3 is CASSYSRGGSDEQFF. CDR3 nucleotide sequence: TGTGCCAGCAGTTACTCTCGAGGGGGCTCGGATGAGCAGTTCTTC.

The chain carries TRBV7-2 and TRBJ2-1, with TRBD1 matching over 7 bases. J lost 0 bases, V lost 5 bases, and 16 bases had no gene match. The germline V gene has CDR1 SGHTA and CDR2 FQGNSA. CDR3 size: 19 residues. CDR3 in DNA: TGTGCCAGCAGCCGTTCCCCTTTTCTCAGGGGGAGCTCCTACAATGAGCAGTTCTTC. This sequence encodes CASSRSPFLRGSSYNEQFF.

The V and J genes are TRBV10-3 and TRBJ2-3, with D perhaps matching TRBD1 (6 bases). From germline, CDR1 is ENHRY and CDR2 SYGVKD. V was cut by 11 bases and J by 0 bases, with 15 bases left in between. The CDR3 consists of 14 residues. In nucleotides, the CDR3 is TGTGCCTCATCGACGAGGGGGAGCACAGATACGCAGTATTTT. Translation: CASSTRGSTDTQYF.

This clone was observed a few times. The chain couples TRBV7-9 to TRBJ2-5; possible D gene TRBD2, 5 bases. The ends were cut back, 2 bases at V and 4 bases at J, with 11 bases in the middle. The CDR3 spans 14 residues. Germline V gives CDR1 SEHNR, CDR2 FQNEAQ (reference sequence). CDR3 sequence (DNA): TGTGCCAGCAGCTTAACCCCTCGGGGAGAGACCCAGTACTTC. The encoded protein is CASSLTPRGETQYF.

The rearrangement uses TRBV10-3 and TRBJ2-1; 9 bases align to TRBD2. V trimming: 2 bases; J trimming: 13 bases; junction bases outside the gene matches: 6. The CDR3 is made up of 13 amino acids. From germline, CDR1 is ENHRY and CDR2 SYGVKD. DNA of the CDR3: TGTGCCATCAGTGAGATAAGCGGGGGGATTCAGTTCTTC. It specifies CAISEISGGIQFF.

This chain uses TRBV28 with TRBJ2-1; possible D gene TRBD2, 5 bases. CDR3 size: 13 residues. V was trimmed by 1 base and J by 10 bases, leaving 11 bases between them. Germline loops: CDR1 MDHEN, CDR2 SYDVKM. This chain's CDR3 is CASSLYSEREQFF. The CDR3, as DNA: TGTGCCAGCAGTTTATACTCGGAGCGGGAGCAGTTCTTC.

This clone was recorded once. CDR3 DNA sequence: TGTGCCAGCAGTGACATTTACACTGAAGCTTTCTTT. Its protein product is CASSDIYTEAFF. The chain couples TRBV2 to TRBJ1-1; D is uncertain. Deletions cut 3 bases from V and 3 bases from J, with 5 bases between. The CDR3 has 12 amino acids. The germline V gene encodes CDR1 SNHLY and CDR2 FYNNEI.

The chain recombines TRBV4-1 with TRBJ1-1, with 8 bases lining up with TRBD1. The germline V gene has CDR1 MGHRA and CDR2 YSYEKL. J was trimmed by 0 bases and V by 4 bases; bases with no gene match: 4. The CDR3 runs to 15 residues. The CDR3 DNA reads TGCGCCAGCAGCCGCGGGGACAGGATGAACACTGAAGCTTTCTTT. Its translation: CASSRGDRMNTEAFF.

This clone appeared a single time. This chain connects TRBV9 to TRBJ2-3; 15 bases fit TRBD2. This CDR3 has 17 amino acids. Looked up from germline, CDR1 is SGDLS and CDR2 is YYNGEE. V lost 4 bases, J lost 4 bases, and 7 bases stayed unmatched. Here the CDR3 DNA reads TGTGCCAGCAGCAGGGGACTAGCGGGGGGATTGGCAGATACGCAGTATTTT. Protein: CASSRGLAGGLADTQYF.

The CDR3 nucleotides read TGCGCCAGCAGCCTACTAAGGGGGGGACGAGGCTACACCTTC. Protein product: CASSLLRGGRGYTF. The rearrangement uses TRBV4-1 and TRBJ1-2; possibly TRBD1 for D (6 bases). CDR3 length: 14 amino acids. The germline V and J ends were trimmed by 4 bases and 8 bases, with 17 bases remaining between them. CDR1 MGHRA and CDR2 YSYEKL come from the germline V gene.

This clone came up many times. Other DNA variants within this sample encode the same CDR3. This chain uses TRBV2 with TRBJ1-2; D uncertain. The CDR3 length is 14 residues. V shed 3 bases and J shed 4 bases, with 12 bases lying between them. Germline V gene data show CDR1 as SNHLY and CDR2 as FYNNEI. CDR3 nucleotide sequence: TGTGCCAGCAGTGACCAGCCCGCGGGCTATGGCTACACCTTC. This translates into CASSDQPAGYGYTF.

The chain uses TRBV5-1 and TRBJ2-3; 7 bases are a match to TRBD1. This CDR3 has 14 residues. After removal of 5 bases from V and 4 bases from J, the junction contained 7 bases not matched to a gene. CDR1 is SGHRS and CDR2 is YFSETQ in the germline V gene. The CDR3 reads CASRGAQGADTQYF. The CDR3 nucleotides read TGCGCCAGCAGGGGGGCCCAGGGGGCAGATACGCAGTATTTT. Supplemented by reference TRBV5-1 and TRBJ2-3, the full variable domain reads KAGVTQTPRYLIKTRGQQVTLSCSPISGHRSVSWYQQTPGQGLQFLFEYFSETQRNKGNFPGRFSGRQFSNSRSEMNVSTLELGDSALYLCASRGAQGADTQYFGPGTRLTVL.

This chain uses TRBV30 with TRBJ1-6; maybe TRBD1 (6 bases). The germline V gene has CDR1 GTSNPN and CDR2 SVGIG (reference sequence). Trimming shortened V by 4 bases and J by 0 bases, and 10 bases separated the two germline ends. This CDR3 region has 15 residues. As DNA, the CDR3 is TGTGCCTGGAACAGGGAGAGCTCCTATAATTCACCCCTCCACTTT. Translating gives CAWNRESSYNSPLHF.

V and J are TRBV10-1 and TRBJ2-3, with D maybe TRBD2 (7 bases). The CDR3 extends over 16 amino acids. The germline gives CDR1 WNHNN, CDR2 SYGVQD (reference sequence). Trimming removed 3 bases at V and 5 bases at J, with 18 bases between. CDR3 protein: CASSDGRGAGGDTQYF. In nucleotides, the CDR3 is TGCGCCAGCAGTGACGGACGGGGGGCCGGGGGAGATACGCAGTATTTT.

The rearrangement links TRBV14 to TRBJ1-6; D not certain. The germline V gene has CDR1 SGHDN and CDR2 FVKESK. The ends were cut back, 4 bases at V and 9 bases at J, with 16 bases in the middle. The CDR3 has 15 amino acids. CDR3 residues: CASSPQSGEVSPLHF. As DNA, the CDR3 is TGTGCCAGCAGCCCGCAGTCCGGGGAAGTTTCACCCCTCCACTTT.

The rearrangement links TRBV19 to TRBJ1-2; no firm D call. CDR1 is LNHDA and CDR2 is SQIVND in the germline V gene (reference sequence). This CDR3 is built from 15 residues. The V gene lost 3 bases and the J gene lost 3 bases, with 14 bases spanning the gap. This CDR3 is CASSIAEGSDYGYTF. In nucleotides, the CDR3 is TGTGCCAGTAGTATTGCCGAGGGCTCGGACTATGGCTACACCTTC.

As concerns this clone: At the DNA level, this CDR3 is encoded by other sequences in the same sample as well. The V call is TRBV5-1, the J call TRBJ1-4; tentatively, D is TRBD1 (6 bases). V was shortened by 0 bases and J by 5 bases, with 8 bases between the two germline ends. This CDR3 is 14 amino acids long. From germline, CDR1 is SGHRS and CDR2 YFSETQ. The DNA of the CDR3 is TGCGCCAGCAGCTTGGTAGGGGGAAATGAAAAACTGTTTTTT. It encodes CASSLVGGNEKLFF. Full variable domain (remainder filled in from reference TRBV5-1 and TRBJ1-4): KAGVTQTPRYLIKTRGQQVTLSCSPISGHRSVSWYQQTPGQGLQFLFEYFSETQRNKGNFPGRFSGRQFSNSRSEMNVSTLELGDSALYLCASSLVGGNEKLFFGSGTQLSVL.

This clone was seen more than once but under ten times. CDR3 residues: CATSDFGEARPQHF. In DNA form, the CDR3 reads TGTGCCACCAGTGATTTTGGGGAGGCACGGCCCCAGCATTTT. This chain links TRBV24-1 with TRBJ1-5; D is uncertain. This CDR3 spans 14 amino acids. Germline assignment: CDR1 KGHDR and CDR2 SFDVKD. Between the trimmed V and J ends, which lost 1 base and 9 bases, there was a span of 12 bases.